This T cell receptor beta chain is drawn from a study of OX40 agonist ivuxolimab in advanced cancers. At the level of the study: Administration of intravenous ivuxolimab to patients occurred every 2 weeks at 0.01 to 10 mg/kg.

Comments on this clone: Its antigen is still unknown.

Assay: immunoSEQ multiplex PCR; the TCRdb copy retains only in-frame clones and omits some. Of 55,000 to 75,000 clones listed, about 91% are singletons. The study's findings and limits: Antigen specificity was not determined for the expanded peripheral T cells. Averaged across samples, CD8+ T cells carried more expanded clones than CD4+ did.

The CDR3 covers 13 residues. The germline V and J ends were trimmed by 0 bases and 2 bases, with 6 bases remaining between them. Germline V gives CDR1 SGHNT, CDR2 YYREEE (reference sequence). This receptor was taken from an adult with an advanced solid tumor such as melanoma, head and neck, liver or kidney cancer. The V gene is TRBV5-4, the J gene TRBJ2-7; D unresolved. The sample in question was CD4+ or CD8+ T cells sorted from blood, obtained in a trial of the OX40 agonist ivuxolimab. The CDR3 loop reads CASSLEGTYEQYF. The CDR3, as DNA: TGTGCCAGCAGCTTGGAAGGGACCTACGAGCAGTACTTC.